These 22 T cell receptor beta chains originate from one sample sequenced in a study of T cell clonality in common variable immunodeficiency. Data came from immunoSEQ multiplex PCR; TCRdb stores just in-frame clones and leaves some out. The repertoire consists of around 55,000 clones, none detected only once. Sequencing input: peripheral blood mononuclear cells. The receptors were sampled from a person aged 18 to 69 in good health.

This clone came up many times. The read terminates 3 residues before the CDR3 end, so the remaining end is supplied by the germline J gene. The V gene is TRBV5-1, the J gene TRBJ1-5; TRBD1 might be the D (6 bases). The germline gives CDR1 SGHRS, CDR2 YFSETQ. Trimming took 0 bases from V and 6 from J, leaving 13 bases between them. This CDR3 region has 15 residues. Incomplete CDR3 DNA: TGCGCCAGCAGCTTGGACAGGGCCTCTGGTCAGCCC. Its protein is CASSLDRASGQP. The whole CDR3 region reads CASSLDRASGQPQHF.

There are many counts of this clone. The CDR3 end lies 3 residues beyond the end of the read and is filled in from the germline J gene. The chain employs TRBV28 and TRBJ1-5; D is uncertain. The CDR3 length is 12 residues. V shed 3 bases and J shed 5 bases, with 5 bases lying between them. Germline-derived CDR1 and CDR2 are MDHEN and SYDVKM. The CDR3 DNA, read in part, is TGTGCCAGCAGTTTTAGAGATCAGCCC. Translating it yields CASSFRDQP. The whole CDR3 reads CASSFRDQPQHF.

Comment on this clone: Coverage ceases 3 residues before the CDR3 finishes, and the germline J gene fills in the end. The chain uses TRBV7-2 and TRBJ1-2; D perhaps matches TRBD1 (5 bases). This CDR3 comprises 14 residues. The germline V gene encodes CDR1 SGHTA and CDR2 FQGNSA. The CDR3 spells CASSGTSKLNDYTF. Incomplete CDR3 DNA: TGTGCCAGCAGCGGGACTAGCAAGCTGAATGAC.

This clone was found many times. From the germline J gene comes the end of the CDR3, since the read stops 3 residues before it. This chain connects TRBV5-1 to TRBJ1-1; D remains ambiguous. CDR1 and CDR2 (germline): SGHRS, YFSETQ. This CDR3 is 12 amino acids long. CDR3 DNA, as far as it was read: TGCGCCAGCAGCTTGGATCGGGGTGCA. Protein: CASSLDRGA. In full, the CDR3 reads CASSLDRGAAFF.

The sample holds many counts of this clone. The CDR3 end lies 3 residues beyond the end of the read and is filled in from the germline J gene. The chain employs TRBV20-1 and TRBJ2-7; D is ambiguous. Trimming pared 1 base from V and 2 bases from J, leaving 12 bases between. The CDR3 sequence is 14 residues long. CDR1 and CDR2 (germline): DFQATT, SNEGSKA (reference sequence). The CDR3 bases that were read are TGCAGTGCTAGAGTACCGGGTTTCCCCTACGAG. Translation: CSARVPGFPYE. The entire CDR3 protein reads CSARVPGFPYEQYF.

This clone was counted ten times or more. The read falls 3 residues short of the CDR3 end, and the missing part is taken from the germline J gene. The rearrangement joins TRBV7-2 to TRBJ1-2; tentative D call: TRBD1 (5 bases). This CDR3 region has 14 residues. The V gene lost 1 base and the J gene lost 4 bases, with 10 bases spanning the gap. Germline V gene sequence: CDR1 SGHTA, CDR2 FQGNSA. The CDR3 sequence is CASSLERGFYGYTF. Partial CDR3 DNA: TGTGCCAGCAGCTTAGAAAGGGGATTCTATGGC. The entire variable domain, with the rest obtained from reference TRBV7-2 and TRBJ1-2, is as follows: GAGVSQSPSNKVTEKGKDVELRCDPISGHTALYWYRQSLGQGLEFLIYFQGNSAPDKSGLPSDRFSAERTGGSVSTLTIQRTQQEDSAVYLCASSLERGFYGYTFGSGTRLTVV.

This clone was observed at least ten times. The CDR3 spells CSARAHTGGRETQYF. CDR3 DNA, as far as it was read: TGCAGTGCTAGAGCTCATACTGGGGGGAGAGAGACC. The chain is built from TRBV20-1 and TRBJ2-5; D is perhaps TRBD2 (6 bases). From the germline J gene comes the end of the CDR3, since the read stops 3 residues before it. Trimming removed 1 base from V and 4 bases from J, with 16 bases in between. This CDR3 spans 15 amino acids. Germline assignment: CDR1 DFQATT and CDR2 SNEGSKA (reference sequence).

This clone was detected many times. The read ends 3 residues early relative to the CDR3; the germline J gene fills the gap. The rearrangement joins TRBV28 to TRBJ1-5; 9 nucleotides line up with TRBD1. Germline V lookup: CDR1 MDHEN, CDR2 SYDVKM. CDR3 size: 16 residues. The ends lost 3 bases at V and 0 bases at J; junction bases unmatched: 3. CDR3 DNA (partial): TGTGCCAGCAGTTTGATACAGGGGGCTAGCAATCAGCCC. Translation: CASSLIQGASNQP. The CDR3 reads in full as CASSLIQGASNQPQHF.

Remarks on this clone: The read is 3 residues too short to cover the CDR3 end, so that end is filled in from the germline J gene. The genes are TRBV30 and TRBJ2-4, with 9 bases fitting TRBD1. CDR3 length: 13 amino acids. Germline loops: CDR1 GTSNPN, CDR2 SVGIG (reference sequence). Partial CDR3 DNA: TGTGCCTGGGACAGGGGGACCGCCTATGGT. This encodes CAWDRGTAYG. The whole CDR3 sequence reads CAWDRGTAYGQYF. The full variable domain, completed using reference TRBV30 and TRBJ2-4, is SQTIHQWPATLVQPVGSPLSLECTVEGTSNPNLYWYRQAAGRGLQLLFYSVGIGQISSEVPQNLSASRPQDRQFILSSKKLLLSDSGFYLCAWDRGTAYGQYFGAGTRLSVL.

There are many counts of this clone. The DNA read from the CDR3 is TGTGCCATCAGACGGGACAACGGCTATGGC. Encoded protein: CAIRRDNGYG. The entire CDR3 reads CAIRRDNGYGYTF. The V call is TRBV10-3, the J call TRBJ1-2; D perhaps matches TRBD1 (6 bases). The read gets to within 3 residues of the CDR3 end, and the germline J gene fills in the rest. The CDR3 is made up of 13 amino acids. Looked up from germline, CDR1 is ENHRY and CDR2 is SYGVKD. V lost 6 bases, J lost 4 bases, and 12 bases lay in between.

There are many counts of this clone. The CDR3 goes on 3 residues after the read ends, and that part is filled in from the germline J gene. The genes are TRBV2 and TRBJ2-2, with 7 bases matching TRBD2. The CDR3 totals 15 residues. V was clipped by 8 bases and J by 2 bases; unmatched bases: 8. Germline V gene data show CDR1 as SNHLY and CDR2 as FYNNEI. The CDR3 spells CASRPGGINTGELFF. The sequenced CDR3 bases are TGTGCCAGCCGCCCCGGGGGGATCAACACCGGGGAG.

This clone occurred many times. The read falls 3 residues short of the CDR3 end, and the missing part is taken from the germline J gene. The chain recombines TRBV20-1 with TRBJ1-1, with D perhaps matching TRBD1 (5 bases). This CDR3 has 14 amino acids. The germline CDR1 and CDR2 sequences are DFQATT and SNEGSKA (reference sequence). Deletions cut 0 bases from V and 6 bases from J, with 14 bases between. Incomplete CDR3 DNA: TGCAGTGCTAGAGATACCCCAGGGCTCCCTGAA. Protein sequence: CSARDTPGLPE. The full CDR3 protein reads CSARDTPGLPEAFF.

Many counts were recorded for this clone. The DNA ends 3 residues before the CDR3 does, and the rest of the CDR3 is filled in from the germline J gene. The rearrangement links TRBV18 to TRBJ2-4; 7 bases match TRBD1. The germline CDR1 and CDR2 sequences are KGHSH and LQKENI. V lost 2 bases and J lost 7; bases outside the gene matches: 17. The CDR3 runs to 18 residues. The DNA read from the CDR3 is TGTGCCAGCTCACCAATGACCTCAGGGGGACAGACTTCGAACATT. This encodes CASSPMTSGGQTSNI. The full CDR3 protein is CASSPMTSGGQTSNIQYF.

This clone came up many times. The read ends 3 residues early relative to the CDR3; the germline J gene fills the gap. The chain links TRBV7-2 to TRBJ1-2; a weak D match, TRBD1 (5 bases). Germline CDR1 and CDR2: SGHTA and FQGNSA. V lost 6 bases to trimming and J lost 4 bases, with 12 bases between them. This CDR3 has 13 amino acids. The CDR3 sequence is CASRRDFTYGYTF. The sequenced part of the CDR3 DNA is TGTGCCAGCAGGAGGGACTTTACCTATGGC.

Note on this clone: Coverage ceases 3 residues before the CDR3 finishes, and the germline J gene fills in the end. This chain uses TRBV7-9 with TRBJ2-4, with 8 bases identical to TRBD1. There are 13 residues in the CDR3. Germline V lookup: CDR1 SEHNR, CDR2 FQNEAQ (reference sequence). This CDR3 is CASSRDRSGGQYF. CDR3 bases read: TGTGCCAGCAGCCGGGACAGGAGCGGCGGT.

This clone was picked up many times. Read coverage stops 3 residues before the CDR3 terminus; the germline J gene supplies the remainder. The rearrangement uses TRBV20-1 and TRBJ1-1; 10 bases are a match to TRBD1. This CDR3 comprises 16 residues. Germline values: CDR1 DFQATT, CDR2 SNEGSKA (reference sequence). J lost 1 base, V lost 4 bases, and 9 bases had no gene match. The CDR3 loop is CSATGTGDWANTEAFF. The covered CDR3 bases are TGCAGTGCTACGGGGACAGGGGACTGGGCGAACACTGAA.

This clone has ten or more counts. The read halts 3 residues ahead of the CDR3 end, with the missing end drawn from the germline J gene. V usage is TRBV20-1 and J usage is TRBJ1-2, with TRBD1 as a possible D gene (6 bases). CDR1 DFQATT and CDR2 SNEGSKA come from the germline V gene (reference sequence). This CDR3 spans 15 amino acids. The part of the CDR3 DNA that was read is TGCAGTGCTAGAGATCTAAGCGGGGGGCACAATGAC. Protein: CSARDLSGGHND. The full CDR3 protein is CSARDLSGGHNDYTF.

At least ten counts were recorded for this clone. The sequence runs out 3 residues before the end of the CDR3; the remainder is reconstructed from the germline J gene. The rearrangement links TRBV2 to TRBJ1-1; D may be TRBD1 (5 bases). CDR3 length: 12 residues. V was shortened by 6 bases and J by 4 bases, with 9 bases between the two germline ends. Germline V gene lookup returns CDR1 SNHLY and CDR2 FYNNEI. The covered CDR3 bases are TGTGCCAGCAGCGGGGGAGCCACTGAA. It specifies CASSGGATE. The entire CDR3 protein reads CASSGGATEAFF.

This clone was counted ten times or more. The observed sequence ends 3 residues before the CDR3 terminus, with the missing tail filled in from the germline J gene. V is TRBV19 and J is TRBJ1-4; D is undetermined. The germline gives CDR1 LNHDA, CDR2 SQIVND (reference sequence). This CDR3 spans 15 amino acids. The DNA read from the CDR3 is TGTGCCAGCGCTCCTCCAGGCGCCCAACTTGGGAAA. This sequence encodes CASAPPGAQLGK. In full, the CDR3 is CASAPPGAQLGKLFF.

This clone was recorded at least ten times. The read is 3 residues too short to cover the CDR3 end, so that end is filled in from the germline J gene. V usage is TRBV20-1 and J usage is TRBJ1-6; TRBD1 aligns across 9 bases. Germline CDR1 reads DFQATT; CDR2 reads SNEGSKA (reference sequence). The length of the CDR3 is 14 residues. V gave up 5 bases and J gave up 5 bases; unmatched junction bases: 4. CDR3 sequence reads: CSAPDRGNNSPLHF. Incomplete CDR3 DNA: TGCAGTGCTCCGGACAGGGGAAATAATTCACCC.

With regard to this clone: The read ends 3 residues before the CDR3 terminus; that terminus is restored from the germline J gene. The chain employs TRBV11-3 and TRBJ2-1; perhaps TRBD2 as D (6 bases). The CDR3 consists of 14 residues. Germline CDR1 is SGHNT and CDR2 is YENEEA. V dropped 5 bases and J dropped 0 bases, with 8 bases sitting between them. The sequenced CDR3 bases are TGTGCCAGCAGCCGGAGGGGCTCCTACAATGAG. It yields the protein CASSRRGSYNE. The entire CDR3 protein is CASSRRGSYNEQFF.

In this sample, this clone turned up many times. The CDR3 extends 3 residues past the end of the read, so its final part is completed from the germline J gene. The chain links TRBV7-2 to TRBJ1-6; D not certain. Between the trimmed V and J ends, which lost 1 base and 8 bases, there was a span of 12 bases. CDR1 is SGHTA and CDR2 is FQGNSA in the germline V gene. The CDR3 has 15 amino acids. The CDR3 sequence is CASSLGYAADSPLHF. CDR3 DNA (partial): TGTGCCAGCAGCTTAGGGTATGCGGCCGATTCACCC.